Each of the 9 T cell receptor beta chains below was sequenced from the same sample in a study of blood T cells in healthy people across ages. Using a J-beta primer mix together with a sample-barcoded 5' primer, a second PCR was run for about 6 to 11 cycles. TCRdb re-called the 5' RACE reads through MiXCR, storing one row per CDR3 protein. This sample carries fewer than 900,000 distinct CDR3 sequences, approximately 35% of them seen once, and the ten largest clones take 10% to 15%. Sequencing input: blood. All receptors come from a man aged 18 to 35 in good health.

The genes are TRBV12-3 or TRBV12-4 and TRBJ1-6; 8 bases line up with TRBD1. The CDR3 spans 16 residues. J was trimmed by 10 bases and V by 1 base; bases with no gene match: 9. CDR3 amino acids: CASSLGGGQVLSPLHF. The CDR3 DNA reads as TGTGCCAGCAGTTTAGGAGGGGGACAGGTTTTGTCACCCCTCCACTTT.

The CDR3 sequence is CASSPLGVQGNTEAFF. In DNA, the CDR3 is TGTGCCAGCAGCCCTCTGGGGGTACAGGGCAACACTGAAGCTTTCTTT. The genes are TRBV7-9 and TRBJ1-1, with a tentative D call TRBD1 (6 bases). Germline V gene sequence: CDR1 SEHNR, CDR2 FQNEAQ (reference sequence). The length of the CDR3 is 16 residues. V was shortened by 5 bases and J by 2 bases, with 18 bases between the two germline ends.

The sample holds a few counts of this clonotype. This chain connects TRBV7-9 to TRBJ2-3; D unclear. CDR3 length equals 12 residues. CDR1 and CDR2 from the germline V gene are SEHNR and FQNEAQ (reference sequence). V was shortened by 5 bases and J by 6 bases, with 9 bases between the two germline ends. CDR3 coding DNA: TGTGCCAGCAGCCACCAGAGGGATACGCAGTATTTT. Residues: CASSHQRDTQYF.

This clonotype has a single count. J is TRBJ2-2 and V is TRBV4-3; D not resolved. CDR3 length: 15 amino acids. Germline V gives CDR1 LGHNA, CDR2 YSLEER. V dropped 4 bases and J dropped 0 bases, with 9 bases sitting between them. CDR3 region: CASSPPNSNTGELFF. Here the CDR3 DNA reads TGCGCCAGCAGCCCGCCAAACTCGAACACCGGGGAGCTGTTTTTT.

This clonotype turned up a few times. The chain uses TRBV5-1 and TRBJ2-1; D gene unclear. The CDR3 is 16 residues long. Trimming removed 1 base from V and 3 bases from J, with 14 bases in between. CDR1 is SGHRS and CDR2 is YFSETQ in the germline V gene. The CDR3 nucleotides are TGCGCCAGCAGCTTGCTGCAGACACTGGACTACAATGAGCAGTTCTTC. Protein product: CASSLLQTLDYNEQFF.

The chain links TRBV19 to TRBJ2-1; 9 bases match TRBD2. The CDR3 spans 14 residues. V shed 6 bases, J shed 7 bases, and the junction held 7 bases outside the gene matches. In germline, CDR1 is LNHDA, CDR2 SQIVND (reference sequence). The CDR3 region has the DNA TGTGCCAGTAGAAGCGGGGGGCGTTGGAATGAGCAGTTCTTC. Its translation: CASRSGGRWNEQFF.

The rearrangement joins TRBV9 to TRBJ2-7, with TRBD2 matching 10 bases. The CDR3 contains 16 residues. J was trimmed by 6 bases and V by 1 base; bases with no gene match: 10. Germline CDR1 SGDLS, CDR2 YYNGEE. CDR3 in amino acids: CASSVFEAGGLVEQYF. CDR3 in DNA: TGTGCCAGCAGCGTATTCGAAGCGGGGGGGCTGGTCGAGCAGTACTTC. Based on the CDR3 plus reference TRBV9 and TRBJ2-7, the full variable domain is DSGVTQTPKHLITATGQRVTLRCSPRSGDLSVYWYQQSLDQGLQFLIQYYNGEERAKGNILERFSAQQFPDLHSELNLSSLELGDSALYFCASSVFEAGGLVEQYFGPGTRLTVT.

This clonotype showed up just a few times. The V gene is TRBV12-3 or TRBV12-4, the J gene TRBJ1-1, with D possibly being TRBD1 (6 bases). V lost 6 bases and J lost 2, with 13 bases in between. This CDR3 comprises 14 residues. The CDR3 region has the DNA TGTGCCAGCAGAATCTTGGGACACAACACTGAAGCTTTCTTT. This translates into CASRILGHNTEAFF.

The rearrangement joins TRBV29-1 to TRBJ2-3; the match to TRBD2 covers 12 bases. There are 15 residues in the CDR3. The V segment lost 4 bases and the J segment 3 bases; nucleotides outside the gene matches: 5. Per the germline V gene, CDR1 is SQVTM and CDR2 is ANQGSEA. CDR3 loop: CSVVLAGGSTDTQYF. CDR3 nucleotides: TGCAGCGTTGTCCTAGCGGGGGGGTCGACAGATACGCAGTATTTT.